These T cell receptor beta chains were read from a single sample in a study of Ad26.COV2.S vaccination and SARS-CoV-2 variants. Using immunoSEQ multiplex PCR, the repertoire was profiled, and TCRdb retains in-frame clones only, with some absent. Counted here are about 350,000 clones, approximately 90% occurring once; the ten biggest clones make up roughly 5%. Here the sequenced sample was peripheral blood, taken in a trial of Ad26.COV2.S vaccine versus placebo. These receptors were taken from a person aged 18-60 years who received the Ad26.COV2.S COVID-19 vaccine or a placebo. CDR3s include the opening cysteine and the closing phenylalanine or tryptophan. The D gene is left open where the match is weak. Clone sizes are given selectively: once, few, many, or a class where the clone is expanded.

D: TRBD1; J: TRBJ2-3; V: TRBV5-1; size: .; CDR3: CASSTGQVADTQYF; DNA: TGCGCCAGCAGCACCGGACAGGTAGCAGATACGCAGTATTTT
D: TRBD2; J: TRBJ2-3; V: TRBV7-9; size: .; CDR3: CASSLSGVSTDTQYF; DNA: TGTGCCAGCAGCTTAAGCGGGGTCAGCACAGATACGCAGTATTTT
D: TRBD1; J: TRBJ2-3; V: TRBV15; size: .; CDR3: CATSTLGQTSTDTQYF; DNA: TGTGCCACCAGCACACTGGGACAGACCAGCACAGATACGCAGTATTTT
D: .; J: TRBJ1-2; V: TRBV6-5; size: .; CDR3: CASGAYGYTF; DNA: TGTGCCAGCGGGGCGTATGGCTACACCTTC
D: TRBD2; J: TRBJ2-3; V: TRBV30; size: .; CDR3: CAWNTGGSTDTQYF; DNA: TGTGCCTGGAACACGGGAGGGAGCACAGATACGCAGTATTTT
D: .; J: TRBJ2-2; V: TRBV7-9; size: once; CDR3: CASSSPWRVPNTGELFF; DNA: TGTGCCAGCAGCTCCCCGTGGAGGGTACCGAACACCGGGGAGCTGTTTTTT
D: .; J: TRBJ2-1; V: TRBV3-1/TRBV3-2; size: .; CDR3: CASSQDSGYNEQFF; DNA: TGTGCCAGCAGCCAAGATTCGGGGTACAATGAGCAGTTCTTC
D: .; J: TRBJ1-3; V: TRBV7-2; size: .; CDR3: CASSLNNFSGNTIYF; DNA: TGTGCCAGCAGCTTAAACAACTTCTCTGGAAACACCATATATTTT
D: .; J: TRBJ2-3; V: TRBV5-1; size: .; CDR3: CASSDTTDTQYF; DNA: TGCGCCAGCAGCGATACCACAGATACGCAGTATTTT
D: .; J: TRBJ2-7; V: TRBV30; size: .; CDR3: CAWSVYYEQYF; DNA: TGTGCCTGGAGTGTTTACTACGAGCAGTACTTC
D: .; J: TRBJ2-1; V: TRBV15; size: .; CDR3: CATSRDRTATRNNEQFF; DNA: TGTGCCACCAGCAGAGACCGGACAGCGACGAGGAACAATGAGCAGTTCTTC
D: .; J: TRBJ2-7; V: TRBV6-5; size: .; CDR3: CASMRQGGPSYEQYF; DNA: TGTGCCAGCATGAGGCAGGGAGGACCCTCCTACGAGCAGTACTTC
D: TRBD2; J: TRBJ2-1; V: TRBV13; size: .; CDR3: CASSTRGSGSFEQFF; DNA: TGTGCCAGCAGCACCCGGGGTAGCGGGAGTTTTGAGCAGTTCTTC
D: .; J: TRBJ2-2; V: TRBV7-9; size: .; CDR3: CASNTPGELFF; DNA: TGTGCCAGCAACACTCCTGGGGAGCTGTTTTTT
D: TRBD2; J: TRBJ2-1; V: TRBV19; size: once; CDR3: CASSSRGYNEQFF; DNA: TGTGCCAGTAGTTCGCGGGGGTACAATGAGCAGTTCTTC
D: .; J: TRBJ1-1; V: TRBV9; size: .; CDR3: CASSRGGLNTEAFF; DNA: TGTGCCAGCAGCCGGGGGGGGCTGAACACTGAAGCTTTCTTT
D: .; J: TRBJ2-4; V: TRBV7-8; size: .; CDR3: CASSLGGMGIQYF; DNA: TGTGCCAGCAGCTTAGGAGGGATGGGCATTCAGTACTTC
D: .; J: TRBJ1-4; V: TRBV5-1; size: once; CDR3: CASSLDADSREKLFF; DNA: TGCGCCAGCAGCTTGGATGCGGACAGTAGAGAAAAACTGTTTTTT
D: .; J: TRBJ1-4; V: TRBV6-5; size: .; CDR3: CASSYEGDEKLFF; DNA: TGTGCCAGCAGTTACGAAGGGGATGAAAAACTGTTTTTT
D: .; J: TRBJ1-2; V: TRBV27; size: .; CDR3: CASSQTGTSGYTF; DNA: TGTGCCAGCAGTCAAACAGGGACTTCTGGCTACACCTTC
D: TRBD1; J: TRBJ1-2; V: TRBV11-1; size: .; CDR3: CASSLTGTNTANGYTF; DNA: TGTGCCAGCAGCTTGACAGGGACCAACACCGCAAATGGCTACACCTTC
D: .; J: TRBJ1-6; V: TRBV5-4; size: .; CDR3: CASSSGTSYNSPLHF; DNA: TGTGCCAGCAGCTCGGGAACCTCCTATAATTCACCCCTCCACTTT
D: .; J: TRBJ2-2; V: TRBV3-1/TRBV3-2; size: .; CDR3: CASSLGFSGELFF; DNA: TGTGCCAGCAGCCTTGGTTTTTCCGGGGAGCTGTTTTTT
D: .; J: TRBJ1-3; V: TRBV29-1; size: .; CDR3: CSVEGAGNTIYF; DNA: TGCAGCGTTGAGGGGGCTGGAAACACCATATATTTT
D: TRBD2; J: TRBJ2-1; V: TRBV5-1; size: once; CDR3: CASRGLAGEGEQFF; DNA: TGCGCCAGCAGGGGACTAGCGGGAGAAGGGGAGCAGTTCTTC
D: .; J: TRBJ1-4; V: TRBV5-1; size: few; CDR3: CASSPAGETNEKLFF; DNA: TGCGCCAGCAGCCCGGCAGGGGAAACTAATGAAAAACTGTTTTTT
D: TRBD2; J: TRBJ2-7; V: TRBV5-1; size: .; CDR3: CASSGTSGKTYEQYF; DNA: TGCGCCAGCAGCGGGACTAGCGGGAAAACCTACGAGCAGTACTTC
D: .; J: TRBJ1-4; V: TRBV30; size: .; CDR3: CAWRPLGGRGEKLFF; DNA: TGTGCCTGGAGGCCCTTAGGGGGAAGGGGTGAAAAACTGTTTTTT
D: .; J: TRBJ2-7; V: TRBV6-6; size: .; CDR3: CASSVGRGSYEQYF; DNA: TGTGCCAGCAGTGTAGGACGGGGATCCTACGAGCAGTACTTC
D: .; J: TRBJ2-1; V: TRBV7-2; size: .; CDR3: CASSSQSYNEQFF; DNA: TGTGCCAGCAGCTCACAGAGTTACAATGAGCAGTTCTTC
D: .; J: TRBJ2-3; V: TRBV19; size: .; CDR3: CASSDRSTDTQYF; DNA: TGTGCCAGTAGTGACAGGTCCACAGATACGCAGTATTTT
D: TRBD1; J: TRBJ1-2; V: TRBV6-2/TRBV6-3; size: .; CDR3: CASSSWATGTGGADYGYTF; DNA: TGTGCCAGCAGCTCCTGGGCTACCGGGACAGGGGGCGCGGACTATGGCTACACCTTC
D: .; J: TRBJ2-7; V: TRBV6-1; size: .; CDR3: CASSDGGWEQYF; DNA: TGTGCCAGCAGTGACGGGGGTTGGGAGCAGTACTTC
D: TRBD1; J: TRBJ1-4; V: TRBV6-6; size: .; CDR3: CASSLQLRTGRNEKLFF; DNA: TGTGCCAGCAGTCTCCAGCTCCGGACAGGAAGAAATGAAAAACTGTTTTTT
D: TRBD2; J: TRBJ2-1; V: TRBV27; size: .; CDR3: CASSPLAGGGNEQFF; DNA: TGTGCCAGCAGTCCTCTAGCGGGAGGAGGGAATGAGCAGTTCTTC
D: .; J: TRBJ1-1; V: TRBV3-1/TRBV3-2; size: .; CDR3: CASSFFRRLNTEAFF; DNA: TGTGCCAGCAGCTTTTTCCGGCGGTTGAACACTGAAGCTTTCTTT
D: .; J: TRBJ1-3; V: TRBV19; size: .; CDR3: CASSGSGSSGNTIYF; DNA: TGTGCCAGTAGTGGATCAGGCTCCTCTGGAAACACCATATATTTT
D: .; J: TRBJ2-3; V: TRBV11-2; size: .; CDR3: CASSLVGTSTDTQYF; DNA: TGTGCCAGCAGCTTAGTCGGGACTAGCACAGATACGCAGTATTTT
D: TRBD2; J: TRBJ2-2; V: TRBV19; size: .; CDR3: CASSMTSVTGELFF; DNA: TGTGCCAGTAGTATGACTAGCGTCACCGGGGAGCTGTTTTTT
D: TRBD2; J: TRBJ2-2; V: TRBV14; size: .; CDR3: CASSQKPLAANTGELFF; DNA: TGTGCCAGCAGCCAGAAACCACTAGCGGCAAACACCGGGGAGCTGTTTTTT
D: .; J: TRBJ1-4; V: TRBV12-3/TRBV12-4; size: .; CDR3: CASKAQGYEKLFF; DNA: TGTGCCAGTAAAGCACAGGGTTATGAAAAACTGTTTTTT
D: .; J: TRBJ2-5; V: TRBV11-3; size: .; CDR3: CASSLNRDQETQYF; DNA: TGTGCCAGCAGCTTAAACAGGGACCAAGAGACCCAGTACTTC
D: TRBD2; J: TRBJ2-7; V: TRBV28; size: many; CDR3: CASSLSGIRHEQYF; DNA: TGTGCCAGCAGTTTAAGCGGGATCCGCCACGAGCAGTACTTC
D: .; J: TRBJ2-7; V: TRBV5-6; size: .; CDR3: CASSLAPGRLSSYEQYF; DNA: TGTGCCAGCAGCTTGGCCCCGGGACGGCTGAGCTCCTACGAGCAGTACTTC
D: .; J: TRBJ1-2; V: TRBV29-1; size: .; CDR3: CSVSGRYGYTF; DNA: TGCAGCGTTTCAGGGCGCTATGGCTACACCTTC
D: .; J: TRBJ1-2; V: TRBV6-6; size: .; CDR3: CASSQLDSYGYTF; DNA: TGTGCCAGCAGTCAATTAGACAGTTATGGCTACACCTTC